This TCR beta chain came from a study of blood T cells in healthy people across ages. The second PCR ran roughly 7 to 12 cycles with a sample-barcoded 5' primer and J-beta primers. From the 5' RACE reads, TCRdb called clonotypes with MiXCR, one entry per CDR3 protein. This sample has hundreds of thousands of distinct CDR3 sequences, with around 32% found just once. The V gene's germline CDR1 is LGHNA and CDR2 YNFKEQ. The V gene lost 4 bases and the J gene lost 1 base, with 13 bases spanning the gap. This CDR3 is built from 15 residues. The sample consisted of blood. V is TRBV4-2 and J is TRBJ2-5; possibly TRBD2 for D (7 bases). This receptor was obtained from a woman at least 80 years old in good health. In nucleotides, the CDR3 is TGTGCCAGCAGCCGCAACGGGGGGCCCCAAGAGACCCAGTACTTC. Its protein is CASSRNGGPQETQYF.